This TCR beta chain comes out of a study of T cell changes during pregnancy in multiple sclerosis. Some clones are missing from TCRdb's copy, which holds only in-frame ones; the method was immunoSEQ multiplex PCR. The table includes 53,000 or so clones, 85% to 95% detected once. Between the trimmed V and J ends, which lost 0 bases and 0 bases, there was a span of 13 bases. Germline V gene sequence: CDR1 SGHTS, CDR2 YDEGEE. The CDR3 runs 17 residues. The sample consisted of CD4+ T cells from peripheral blood mononuclear cells, taken in the second trimester of pregnancy. The chain employs TRBV5-8 and TRBJ1-3, with D possibly TRBD1 on 6 matching bases. This sequence originates from a female donor with multiple sclerosis, enrolled in a pregnancy study. CDR3 coding DNA: TGTGCCAGCAGCTTGGGAGCCAGGGGATACTCTGGAAACACCATATATTTT. It codes for CASSLGARGYSGNTIYF. Together with reference TRBV5-8 and TRBJ1-3, the CDR3 gives the full variable domain: EAGVTQSPTHLIKTRGQQATLRCSPISGHTSVYWYQQALGLGLQFLLWYDEGEERNRGNFPPRFSGRQFPNYSSELNVNALELEDSALYLCASSLGARGYSGNTIYFGEGSWLTVV.